The 32 T cell receptor beta chains below come from one sample, sequenced in a study of blood T cell repertoires in COVID-19. Clones were sequenced by immunoSEQ multiplex PCR, and TCRdb holds only the in-frame ones, with some missing. The repertoire holds some 360,000 clones, with roughly 90% as singletons. The sample consisted of peripheral blood. These receptors all come from a woman aged 60-75 years with COVID-19, enrolled during active disease.

V and J are TRBV14 and TRBJ1-1; tentative D call: TRBD1 (5 bases). The CDR3 is made up of 20 amino acids. With 0 bases removed from V and 1 base from J, the gap between germline ends came to 24 bases. CDR1 and CDR2 from the germline V gene are SGHDN and FVKESK. In DNA form, the CDR3 reads TGTGCCAGCAGCCAAGAAATGCGGGGAAGAAGCCCTCAGGGGAACACTGAAGCTTTCTTT. Translating gives CASSQEMRGRSPQGNTEAFF. The full variable domain, with the rest looked up from reference TRBV14 and TRBJ1-1, is EAGVTQFPSHSVIEKGQTVTLRCDPISGHDNLYWYRRVMGKEIKFLLHFVKESKQDESGMPNNRFLAERTGGTYSTLKVQPAELEDSGVYFCASSQEMRGRSPQGNTEAFFGQGTRLTVV.

The genes are TRBV5-1 and TRBJ2-1; 11 positions match TRBD2. Germline assignment: CDR1 SGHRS and CDR2 YFSETQ. The CDR3 loop spans 14 amino acids. V dropped 4 bases and J dropped 5; count of bases not matched to a gene: 2. CDR3 nucleotide sequence: TGCGCCAGCAGCCTGACTAGCGGGGACAATGAGCAGTTCTTC. As protein: CASSLTSGDNEQFF.

Regarding this clone: In the same sample, other DNA sequences code for this CDR3. This chain uses TRBV11-2 with TRBJ2-2; tentative D call: TRBD2 (5 bases). The V gene's germline CDR1 is SGHAT and CDR2 FQNNGV. The CDR3 extends over 15 amino acids. Trimming removed 7 bases from V and 4 bases from J, with 16 bases in between. The CDR3 loop is CASIAARDLTGELFF. The CDR3 DNA sequence: TGTGCCAGCATCGCCGCCCGGGATCTCACCGGGGAGCTGTTTTTT.

CDR3 protein: CASSTSRVSGELFF. Written as DNA, the CDR3 is TGTGCCAGCAGTACCTCCAGGGTTTCCGGGGAGCTGTTTTTT. The chain combines TRBV6-5 with TRBJ2-2; D may be TRBD1 (5 bases). Germline CDR1 reads MNHEY; CDR2 reads SVGAGI. Trimming left V 5 bases short and J 6 bases short, with 13 bases between. This CDR3 spans 14 amino acids.

This chain uses TRBV18 with TRBJ1-6, with 9 nucleotides matching TRBD1. Germline V gives CDR1 KGHSH, CDR2 LQKENI. The trim removed 3 bases at V and 13 bases at J, leaving 7 bases unmatched. The CDR3 has 14 residues. The CDR3 loop reads CASSPSGTGLPLHF. CDR3 bases: TGTGCCAGCTCACCTTCCGGGACAGGGCTCCCCCTCCACTTT.

V usage is TRBV6-1 and J usage is TRBJ1-5; TRBD1 matches at 7 bases. V shed 4 bases, J shed 2 bases, and the junction held 2 bases outside the gene matches. This CDR3 has 14 residues. Germline V gene lookup returns CDR1 MNHNS and CDR2 SASEGT. CDR3 loop: CASSGQGGNQPQHF. The CDR3 DNA reads as TGTGCCAGCAGTGGACAGGGAGGCAATCAGCCCCAGCATTTT.

The gene calls are TRBV15 and TRBJ1-2, with 12 nucleotides matching TRBD1. Per the germline V gene, CDR1 is LNHNV and CDR2 is YYDKDF (reference sequence). The CDR3 sequence is 19 residues long. The V and J ends lost 0 bases and 7 bases, in that order; junction bases with no gene match: 15. CDR3 residues: CATSRDLFVGGTGGGGYTF. DNA for the CDR3: TGTGCCACCAGCAGAGATTTGTTCGTCGGCGGGACAGGGGGCGGTGGCTACACCTTC. The complete variable domain, with remaining parts taken from reference TRBV15 and TRBJ1-2, reads DAMVIQNPRYQVTQFGKPVTLSCSQTLNHNVMYWYQQKSSQAPKLLFHYYDKDFNNEADTPDNFQSRRPNTSFCFLDIRSPGLGDTAMYLCATSRDLFVGGTGGGGYTFGSGTRLTVV.

The chain employs TRBV24-1 and TRBJ2-1; the match to TRBD2 covers 11 bases. V lost 7 bases to trimming and J lost 5 bases; unmatched junction nucleotides: 6. The CDR3 consists of 15 residues. CDR1 and CDR2 (germline): KGHDR, SFDVKD. The CDR3 spells CATRGGLAENNEQFF. The DNA of the CDR3 is TGTGCCACCAGGGGGGGACTAGCGGAAAACAATGAGCAGTTCTTC.

The V gene is TRBV30, the J gene TRBJ1-5, with TRBD1 identical over 10 bases. The trim removed 5 bases at V and 7 bases at J, leaving 11 bases unmatched. CDR3 length equals 15 residues. Germline loops: CDR1 GTSNPN, CDR2 SVGIG (reference sequence). CDR3 amino acids: CAWSADRGRGQPQHF. The CDR3 DNA follows: TGTGCCTGGTCCGCCGACAGGGGGCGGGGGCAGCCCCAGCATTTT.

Written as DNA, the CDR3 is TGTGCCAGCATCAGCGGGCAGGGACGTTTAGACTATGGCTACACCTTC. Amino acid sequence: CASISGQGRLDYGYTF. The genes are TRBV7-6 and TRBJ1-2, with D maybe TRBD1 (5 bases). The V and J ends lost 7 bases and 3 bases respectively, with 21 bases between them. The CDR3 is made up of 16 amino acids. Germline lookup yields CDR1 SGHVS and CDR2 FNYEAQ.

On this clone itself: Other nucleotide sequences in the sample specify the same CDR3. Here the CDR3 reads CASSPRQGDGYTF. CDR3 DNA: TGTGCCAGCTCACCACGACAGGGGGATGGCTACACCTTC. The chain recombines TRBV18 with TRBJ1-2, with 9 bases lining up with TRBD1. This CDR3 is built from 13 residues. Germline loops: CDR1 KGHSH, CDR2 LQKENI. V gave up 1 base and J gave up 6 bases; unmatched junction bases: 0.

The rearrangement uses TRBV6-6 and TRBJ1-1; 9 bases are shared with TRBD1. Germline V gene data show CDR1 as MNHNY and CDR2 as SVGAGI (reference sequence). This CDR3 region has 15 residues. V lost 5 bases and J lost 6; bases outside the gene matches: 10. CDR3 DNA: TGTGCCAGCAGTCCCCAGACAGGGGGGGTTTCTGAAGCTTTCTTT. Its translation: CASSPQTGGVSEAFF.

J is TRBJ2-7 and V is TRBV25-1; 8 positions match TRBD1. The V gene's germline CDR1 is MGHDK and CDR2 SYGVNS. Losses at the gene ends were 6 bases for V and 6 bases for J; bases not matched to a gene: 7. CDR3 length equals 13 residues. This CDR3 reads CASSRTGKGEQYF. The DNA of the CDR3 is TGTGCCAGCAGCCGGACAGGGAAGGGCGAGCAGTACTTC.

The V call is TRBV2, the J call TRBJ1-5; D is unresolved. CDR1 and CDR2 from the germline V gene are SNHLY and FYNNEI. Between the trimmed V and J ends, which lost 5 bases and 0 bases, there was a span of 8 bases. The CDR3 totals 14 residues. This chain's CDR3 is CASSNSYSNQPQHF. DNA of the CDR3: TGTGCCAGCAGTAATTCTTATAGCAATCAGCCCCAGCATTTT. Combining the CDR3 with reference TRBV2 and TRBJ1-5 gives the whole variable domain EPEVTQTPSHQVTQMGQEVILRCVPISNHLYFYWYRQILGQKVEFLVSFYNNEISEKSEIFDDQFSVERPDGSNFTLKIRSTKLEDSAMYFCASSNSYSNQPQHFGDGTRLSIL.

V gene TRBV6-6 combines with J gene TRBJ1-5; maybe TRBD1 (5 bases). CDR3 length: 15 amino acids. Germline V gene lookup returns CDR1 MNHNY and CDR2 SVGAGI (reference sequence). Deletions cut 10 bases from V and 5 bases from J, with 21 bases between. The CDR3 DNA follows: TGTGCCACCCGGGGGAGGTCCCGCTCAGATCAGCCCCAGCATTTT. Translating gives CATRGRSRSDQPQHF.

This chain links TRBV2 with TRBJ2-1, with a tentative D call TRBD2 (5 bases). Germline CDR1 and CDR2: SNHLY and FYNNEI. The V end lost 8 bases, the J end lost 2 bases, and 10 bases lay between the germline ends. CDR3 length equals 13 residues. CDR3 protein: CASEGDTYNEQFF. The DNA of the CDR3 is TGTGCCAGCGAGGGTGACACCTACAATGAGCAGTTCTTC.

The chain carries TRBV7-8 and TRBJ1-5; possibly TRBD1 for D (6 bases). This CDR3 comprises 15 residues. V gave up 0 bases and J gave up 7 bases, with 13 bases separating them. Germline values: CDR1 SGHVS, CDR2 FQNEAQ. In DNA form, the CDR3 reads TGTGCCAGCAGCTTAGCGAACAGGGAATCCCAGCCCCAGCATTTT. Encoded protein: CASSLANRESQPQHF.

The rearrangement joins TRBV27 to TRBJ1-1; D is perhaps TRBD1 (5 bases). Germline V gene lookup returns CDR1 MNHEY and CDR2 SMNVEV (reference sequence). The CDR3 runs to 18 residues. The V end lost 11 bases, the J end lost 4 bases, and 32 bases lay between the germline ends. DNA of the CDR3: TGTGCCCCTAAAAATCCCGAAGGGGTGGGGTCGCGGGGCACTGAAGCTTTCTTT. It codes for CAPKNPEGVGSRGTEAFF.

This chain links TRBV11-2 with TRBJ1-1; D is undetermined. The CDR3 is 12 residues long. Germline V CDR1 and CDR2: SGHAT, FQNNGV. The V gene lost 2 bases and the J gene lost 2 bases, with 3 bases spanning the gap. The CDR3 nucleotides read TGTGCCAGCAGCTTACAAAACACTGAAGCTTTCTTT. This translates into CASSLQNTEAFF. The complete variable domain, with remaining parts taken from reference TRBV11-2 and TRBJ1-1, reads EAGVAQSPRYKIIEKRQSVAFWCNPISGHATLYWYQQILGQGPKLLIQFQNNGVVDDSQLPKDRFSAERLKGVDSTLKIQPAKLEDSAVYLCASSLQNTEAFFGQGTRLTVV.

This rearrangement joins TRBV2 to TRBJ1-3; the match to TRBD1 covers 7 bases. CDR1 is SNHLY, CDR2 FYNNEI, per germline. V lost 7 bases to trimming and J lost 3 bases; unmatched junction nucleotides: 3. There are 13 residues in the CDR3. The CDR3 DNA follows: TGTGCCAGCATACAGGGGATTGGAAACACCATATATTTT. Amino acid sequence: CASIQGIGNTIYF.

The rearrangement joins TRBV6-5 to TRBJ2-1; D not certain. This CDR3 has 13 amino acids. V was clipped by 7 bases and J by 9 bases, with 16 bases between them. Per germline, CDR1 MNHEY and CDR2 SVGAGI. CDR3 coding DNA: TGTGCCAGCATCCTGACGAGCGTGGGTGAGCAGTTCTTC. It codes for CASILTSVGEQFF.

The chain employs TRBV28 and TRBJ1-5; the match to TRBD1 covers 7 bases. Trimming cost V 6 bases and J 0 bases; bases outside gene matches: 8. The CDR3 spans 16 residues. The germline V gene encodes CDR1 MDHEN and CDR2 SYDVKM. In DNA form, the CDR3 reads TGTGCCAGCAGGCTGACAGGGTCCGGTAGCAATCAGCCCCAGCATTTT. It yields the protein CASRLTGSGSNQPQHF. The variable domain in full, completed from reference TRBV28 and TRBJ1-5, reads DVKVTQSSRYLVKRTGEKVFLECVQDMDHENMFWYRQDPGLGLRLIYFSYDVKMKEKGDIPEGYSVSREKKERFSLILESASTNQTSMYLCASRLTGSGSNQPQHFGDGTRLSIL.

The V and J genes are TRBV12-5 and TRBJ2-3, with D possibly TRBD2 on 6 matching bases. CDR1 and CDR2 from the germline V gene are LGHNT and FRNRAP. V was trimmed by 2 bases and J by 4 bases, leaving 10 bases between them. CDR3 length equals 14 residues. CDR3 region: CASGLLRGSDTQYF. In DNA, the CDR3 is TGTGCTAGTGGTTTGTTGCGGGGCTCAGATACGCAGTATTTT.

The V call is TRBV15, the J call TRBJ2-3; 7 bases are shared with TRBD2. The trim removed 8 bases at V and 6 bases at J, leaving 8 bases unmatched. CDR3 length equals 13 residues. Per germline, CDR1 LNHNV and CDR2 YYDKDF (reference sequence). CDR3 sequence reads: CATSGGISDTQYF. The CDR3 DNA reads TGTGCCACCTCGGGGGGTATTTCCGATACGCAGTATTTT.

In regard to this clone: This may be a read error: a much more frequent sequence differs by one nucleotide. The genes are TRBV9 and TRBJ2-7, with 8 positions matching TRBD1. With V trimmed by 4 bases and J by 3 bases, 3 bases remained unmatched. This CDR3 region has 13 residues. CDR1 is SGDLS, CDR2 YYNGEE, per germline. DNA of the CDR3: TGTGCCAGCAGCAGTGGACAGGGCTACGAGCAGTACTTC. Translating it yields CASSSGQGYEQYF.

This clone has just one count. The CDR3, as DNA: TGTGCCAGCGGGGGTGGGCAGGGGCGATACTATGGCTACACCTTC. As protein: CASGGGQGRYYGYTF. The rearrangement joins TRBV2 to TRBJ1-2; possible D gene TRBD1, 6 bases. The germline gives CDR1 SNHLY, CDR2 FYNNEI. The CDR3 contains 15 residues. V dropped 8 bases and J dropped 3 bases, with 19 bases sitting between them.

CDR3 sequence: CASSPTTANRGSNYEQYF. CDR3 nucleotides: TGTGCCAGCTCACCAACTACAGCCAACAGGGGTTCCAATTACGAGCAGTACTTC. The chain carries TRBV18 and TRBJ2-7; 7 bases fit TRBD1. CDR1 is KGHSH and CDR2 is LQKENI in the germline V gene. The CDR3 is 18 amino acids. J was trimmed by 4 bases and V by 2 bases; bases with no gene match: 17.

Concerning this clone: In the same sample, other DNA sequences code for this CDR3. V and J are TRBV7-9 and TRBJ1-2, with 7 bases fitting TRBD1. Germline V CDR1 and CDR2: SEHNR, FQNEAQ (reference sequence). The CDR3 is 13 residues long. The V segment lost 4 bases and the J segment 3 bases; nucleotides outside the gene matches: 2. The CDR3 bases are TGTGCCAGCAGCTCCACAGGGGACTATGGCTACACCTTC. Amino acid sequence: CASSSTGDYGYTF.

This sequence joins TRBV20-1 and TRBJ2-7, with D tentatively TRBD2 (5 bases). V gave up 3 bases and J gave up 0 bases, with 15 bases separating them. Germline V gene sequence: CDR1 DFQATT, CDR2 SNEGSKA (reference sequence). The CDR3 spans 15 residues. The DNA for the CDR3 is TGCAGTGCTAGTCATATACAGCGGATCTCCTACGAGCAGTACTTC. Translating it yields CSASHIQRISYEQYF.

The CDR3 loop reads CASSPPRQGNQPQHF. The CDR3 region has the DNA TGTGCCAGCAGCCCCCCAAGACAGGGGAATCAGCCCCAGCATTTT. J is TRBJ1-5 and V is TRBV6-5, with 8 positions matching TRBD1. The CDR3 is 15 residues long. Trimming at V came to 6 bases and at J to 4 bases, leaving 8 bases not matched to a gene. Germline V lookup: CDR1 MNHEY, CDR2 SVGAGI.

V usage is TRBV7-2 and J usage is TRBJ2-5; D remains ambiguous. Trimming shortened V by 0 bases and J by 4 bases, and 9 bases separated the two germline ends. From germline, CDR1 is SGHTA and CDR2 FQGNSA. This CDR3 is 14 amino acids long. The CDR3 reads CASSLAGLRETQYF. The DNA of the CDR3 is TGTGCCAGCAGCTTAGCGGGCCTGAGAGAGACCCAGTACTTC.

This chain's CDR3 is CASRPPGQGGSEQFF. In DNA, the CDR3 is TGCGCCAGCAGACCACCGGGACAGGGGGGCAGTGAGCAGTTCTTC. This chain joins TRBV5-1 and TRBJ2-1; 11 bases are shared with TRBD1. The V and J ends lost 5 bases and 9 bases, in that order; junction bases with no gene match: 10. Germline V CDR1 and CDR2: SGHRS, YFSETQ. This CDR3 contains 15 residues.